These T cell receptor beta chains were read from a single sample in a study of blood T cell repertoires in COVID-19. Sequencing was performed with immunoSEQ multiplex PCR; in TCRdb, only in-frame clones are kept and a portion is missing. The repertoire holds 200,000 to 300,000 clones, with less than 90% as singletons. The sequencing sample was made of peripheral blood. The receptors stem from a man aged 60 to 75 with acute or convalescent COVID-19. CDR3s include the opening cysteine and the closing phenylalanine or tryptophan. D genes are given only for firm matches. A clone size is listed for some rows: how often the clone was seen (once, few, many), or a class if it is expanded.

clone size	D gene	J gene	V gene	CDR3 protein	CDR3 DNA
.	.	TRBJ1-6	TRBV30	CAWSVLIAIGSPLHF	TGTGCCTGGAGTGTACTTATAGCGATTGGTTCACCCCTCCACTTT
.	TRBD1	TRBJ1-6	TRBV29-1	CSVKGQYNSPLHF	TGCAGCGTAAAGGGACAGTATAATTCACCCCTCCACTTT
.	TRBD2	TRBJ2-3	TRBV3-1/TRBV3-2	CASSQESGGAADTQYF	TGTGCCAGCAGCCAAGAAAGCGGGGGGGCAGCAGATACGCAGTATTTT
.	TRBD1	TRBJ1-2	TRBV28	CASSPGTGGYGYTF	TGTGCCAGCAGCCCCGGGACAGGGGGCTATGGCTACACCTTC
.	.	TRBJ2-5	TRBV7-6	CASSLFPPGGAGETQYF	TGTGCCAGCAGCTTGTTCCCCCCGGGCGGGGCTGGGGAGACCCAGTACTTC
.	TRBD2	TRBJ2-7	TRBV6-2/TRBV6-3	CASSPGTSGGLAVDEQYF	TGTGCCAGCAGCCCCGGTACTAGCGGGGGCCTCGCCGTCGACGAGCAGTACTTC
few	.	TRBJ2-1	TRBV5-1	CASSVTRGNEQFF	TGCGCCAGCAGCGTAACTAGAGGCAATGAGCAGTTCTTC
once	.	TRBJ1-5	TRBV28	CASRSQAERPQHF	TGTGCCAGCAGGTCCCAGGCAGAACGGCCCCAGCATTTT
.	TRBD1	TRBJ1-5	TRBV30	CAWSVKGTGIQPQHF	TGTGCCTGGAGTGTAAAAGGGACAGGGATACAGCCCCAGCATTTT
once	.	TRBJ2-1	TRBV7-2	CASSLSTTPRGQFF	TGTGCCAGCAGCTTAAGTACAACTCCTCGCGGGCAGTTCTTC
once	.	TRBJ2-3	TRBV12-5	CASGFQGQGTDTQYF	TGTGCTAGTGGTTTCCAGGGGCAGGGAACAGATACGCAGTATTTT
once	.	TRBJ1-3	TRBV28	CASSLRGNTIYF	TGTGCCAGCAGTTTGAGGGGAAACACCATATATTTT
.	TRBD2	TRBJ2-7	TRBV6-5	CASSYGHSGSPEQYF	TGTGCCAGCAGTTACGGGCACAGCGGGAGTCCCGAGCAGTACTTC
.	TRBD2	TRBJ2-1	TRBV19	CASSTTGGLAYNEQFF	TGTGCCAGTAGTACCACGGGAGGCCTAGCCTACAATGAGCAGTTCTTC
.	.	TRBJ2-7	TRBV30	CAWKLSELEQYF	TGTGCCTGGAAGTTGTCAGAATTAGAGCAGTACTTC
few	TRBD1	TRBJ1-6	TRBV10-1	CASSADREDNSPLHF	TGCGCCAGCAGTGCGGACAGGGAAGATAATTCACCCCTCCACTTT
.	TRBD1	TRBJ2-7	TRBV7-9	CASSLRTGFSYEQYF	TGTGCCAGCAGCTTACGGACAGGGTTCTCCTACGAGCAGTACTTC
once	TRBD1	TRBJ1-5	TRBV7-2	CASSTGQVPNQPQHF	TGTGCCAGCAGCACGGGACAGGTACCCAATCAGCCCCAGCATTTT
.	TRBD1	TRBJ1-4	TRBV5-1	CASSLDGGRGDEKLFF	TGCGCCAGCAGCTTGGATGGGGGCAGGGGGGATGAAAAACTGTTTTTT
.	TRBD1	TRBJ2-1	TRBV27	CASSLQGVGSYNEQFF	TGTGCCAGCAGTTTACAGGGGGTGGGCTCCTACAATGAGCAGTTCTTC
.	TRBD1	TRBJ2-7	TRBV19	CASTPTGGGYEQYF	TGTGCCAGTACCCCGACAGGGGGCGGCTACGAGCAGTACTTC
.	TRBD1	TRBJ2-7	TRBV11-2	CATREGTGGYYDEQYF	TGTGCCACCCGGGAGGGGACAGGGGGATACTACGACGAGCAGTACTTC
.	TRBD2	TRBJ2-7	TRBV19	CASRTQSGSATYEQYF	TGTGCCAGTAGGACCCAAAGCGGGAGCGCCACCTACGAGCAGTACTTC
.	.	TRBJ1-5	TRBV11-2	CASSLRGTPGRSQPQHF	TGTGCCAGCAGCCTAAGGGGGACACCAGGCCGGAGCCAGCCCCAGCATTTT
.	TRBD2	TRBJ2-5	TRBV4-2	CASSPERERETQYF	TGTGCCAGCAGCCCTGAGCGGGAGAGAGAGACCCAGTACTTC
.	.	TRBJ2-2	TRBV5-4	CASGTMAGTGELFF	TGTGCCAGCGGAACCATGGCGGGGACCGGGGAGCTGTTTTTT
.	.	TRBJ2-7	TRBV6-5	CASSTGTGAYEQYF	TGTGCCAGCAGTACCGGGACGGGAGCCTACGAGCAGTACTTC
.	TRBD2	TRBJ2-5	TRBV7-7	CASSLNPGGQETQYF	TGTGCTAGCAGCCTTAACCCGGGGGGGCAAGAGACCCAGTACTTC
once	.	TRBJ2-3	TRBV15	CATSRLQARPDTQYF	TGTGCCACCAGCAGACTCCAAGCCCGCCCAGATACGCAGTATTTT
.	TRBD2	TRBJ2-1	TRBV9	CASSVRGDSYNEQFF	TGTGCCAGCAGCGTTCGGGGGGACTCCTACAATGAGCAGTTCTTC
once	TRBD1	TRBJ1-6	TRBV6-5	CASSIIQGFNSPLHF	TGTGCCAGCAGTATCATACAGGGGTTTAATTCACCCCTCCACTTT
.	TRBD2	TRBJ2-3	TRBV11-1	CASDSGLAGDTDTQYF	TGTGCCAGCGACTCGGGACTAGCGGGGGACACAGATACGCAGTATTTT
.	TRBD2	TRBJ2-1	TRBV7-2	CASSLAGLAGGNEQFF	TGTGCCAGCAGCTTAGCGGGGCTAGCGGGGGGGAATGAGCAGTTCTTC
.	TRBD1	TRBJ2-3	TRBV2	CASSEGDSPDTDTQYF	TGTGCCAGCAGTGAAGGGGACAGCCCGGACACAGATACGCAGTATTTT
.	.	TRBJ1-2	TRBV6-5	CASSYSQAAYGYTF	TGTGCCAGCAGTTACTCGCAGGCCGCCTATGGCTACACCTTC
.	TRBD2	TRBJ2-7	TRBV7-6	CASSLATSGLGEQYF	TGTGCCAGCAGCTTAGCTACTAGCGGACTGGGGGAGCAGTACTTC
few	.	TRBJ2-7	TRBV7-2	CASSLGGQYEQYF	TGTGCCAGCAGCTTAGGGGGCCAGTACGAGCAGTACTTC
.	TRBD1	TRBJ1-6	TRBV6-2/TRBV6-3	CASSTGTVGRSYNSPLHF	TGTGCCAGCAGTACAGGGACAGTAGGACGCTCCTATAATTCACCCCTCCACTTT
few	.	TRBJ2-2	TRBV15	CATSGRGTTGELFF	TGTGCCACCAGCGGGCGGGGCACCACCGGGGAGCTGTTTTTT
.	.	TRBJ2-3	TRBV3-1/TRBV3-2	CASSQDSGSTDTQYF	TGTGCCAGCAGCCAAGACAGCGGAAGCACAGATACGCAGTATTTT
few	.	TRBJ2-3	TRBV6-4	CASSKQGGSTDTQYF	TGTGCCAGCAGTAAACAGGGAGGGAGCACAGATACGCAGTATTTT
.	.	TRBJ1-6	TRBV4-3	CASSQGTGGNSPLHF	TGCGCCAGCAGCCAAGGAACGGGTGGAAATTCACCCCTCCACTTT
.	TRBD1	TRBJ2-5	TRBV5-1	CASSSRQGSWETQYF	TGCGCCAGCAGCTCAAGACAGGGAAGTTGGGAGACCCAGTACTTC
.	TRBD1	TRBJ1-6	TRBV5-1	CASSFSGTGDSPLHF	TGCGCCAGCAGCTTCTCCGGGACAGGGGATTCACCCCTCCACTTT
.	.	TRBJ1-1	TRBV25-1	CASSDTGRANTEAFF	TGTGCCAGCAGTGATACGGGCAGGGCGAACACTGAAGCTTTCTTT
.	TRBD2	TRBJ2-1	TRBV7-3	CASSLGPREGRYEQFF	TGTGCCAGCAGCTTAGGACCCCGGGAGGGGCGGTATGAGCAGTTCTTC
.	.	TRBJ1-4	TRBV4-2	CASSQGQENEKLFF	TGTGCCAGCAGCCAAGGACAGGAAAATGAAAAACTGTTTTTT
.	.	TRBJ2-7	TRBV6-2/TRBV6-3	CASSYSDISYEQYF	TGTGCCAGCAGTTACTCGGACATCTCCTACGAGCAGTACTTC
.	TRBD1	TRBJ1-1	TRBV7-9	CASSFLGTGNEAFF	TGTGCCAGCAGCTTTCTAGGGACAGGCAATGAAGCTTTCTTT
.	TRBD1	TRBJ2-3	TRBV28	CASSPPDRDTDTQYF	TGTGCCAGCAGCCCCCCCGACAGGGACACAGATACGCAGTATTTT
.	TRBD2	TRBJ2-1	TRBV5-1	CASSLGLAGGLSSYNEQFF	TGCGCCAGCAGCTTGGGACTAGCGGGGGGCCTAAGCTCCTACAATGAGCAGTTCTTC
.	.	TRBJ2-6	TRBV19	CASSRGSGANVLTF	TGTGCCAGTAGCCGGGGCTCTGGGGCCAACGTCCTGACTTTC
.	TRBD1	TRBJ2-5	TRBV5-1	CASSLEPGTGQETQYF	TGCGCCAGCAGCTTGGAACCCGGGACAGGGCAAGAGACCCAGTACTTC
.	.	TRBJ2-7	TRBV7-2	CASSLTGSVPYEQYF	TGTGCCAGCAGCCTGACTGGGTCCGTTCCCTACGAGCAGTACTTC
.	TRBD1	TRBJ2-7	TRBV10-3	CAISETQGIYEQYF	TGTGCCATCAGTGAGACACAGGGGATTTACGAGCAGTACTTC
.	TRBD2	TRBJ2-1	TRBV29-1	CSGQTSGSVDEQFF	TGCAGCGGACAGACTAGCGGGAGTGTCGATGAGCAGTTCTTC
.	TRBD2	TRBJ2-7	TRBV11-2	CASSGTSGTRRPQYF	TGTGCCAGCAGCGGGACTTCGGGGACTAGAAGGCCGCAGTACTTC
.	.	TRBJ2-7	TRBV2	CASSEWSHSYEQYF	TGTGCCAGCAGTGAATGGAGCCACTCCTACGAGCAGTACTTC
.	TRBD2	TRBJ2-7	TRBV7-8	CASSLGGLAGGHEQYF	TGTGCCAGCAGCTTAGGCGGGCTAGCGGGAGGCCACGAGCAGTACTTC